Following are 2 T cell receptor beta chains from one sample sequenced in a study of T-cell reconstitution after alpha-beta-depleted transplantation in children. TCRbeta library preparation incorporated unique molecular identifiers. One entry per CDR3 protein results from TCRdb running MiXCR on the PCR reads. The sample holds 540,000 or so distinct CDR3 sequences, more than 20% seen once. Sequences were derived from PBMCs, mostly from graft donor cells, sampled 360 days after TCRalphabeta/CD19-depleted stem cell transplant. These receptors all come from a boy less than two years old who had a stem cell transplant for acute myeloid leukemia, so the T cells may come from the graft donor.

This chain connects TRBV27 to TRBJ1-5, with 8 bases lining up with TRBD1. The CDR3 spans 15 residues. Germline-derived CDR1 and CDR2 are MNHEY and SMNVEV (reference sequence). The J segment lost 1 base and the V segment lost 7 bases, leaving 6 bases of the junction unmatched. CDR3 region: CASKAGGVSNQPQHF. The DNA for the CDR3 is TGTGCCAGCAAGGCAGGGGGCGTGAGCAATCAGCCCCAGCATTTT.

The table lists this clonotype with a few counts. This rearrangement joins TRBV20-1 to TRBJ2-3; D may be TRBD1 (5 bases). Germline CDR1 reads DFQATT; CDR2 reads SNEGSKA (reference sequence). The CDR3 runs 14 residues. CDR3 nucleotide sequence: TGCAGGGCAGATGACAGATACCTCACAGATACGCAGTATTTT. Encoded protein: CRADDRYLTDTQYF.